This TCR beta chain was obtained from a study of control samples from healthy donors and cancer patients. Note on this clone: One junction end does not reproduce the germline sequence, and a read error may be involved.

Germline CDR1 reads SNHLY; CDR2 reads FYNNEI. The CDR3 has 14 residues. Data came from immunoSEQ multiplex PCR; TCRdb stores just in-frame clones and leaves some out. The repertoire holds some 130,000 clones, with roughly 90% as singletons. Sample: blood. This sequence was found in a man younger than 35 in good health. The chain recombines TRBV2 with TRBJ2-3, with 11 bases lining up with TRBD2. The chain's CDR3 is CASNSGRGTYTQYF. CDR3 nucleotide sequence: TGTGCCAGCAATAGCGGGAGGGGCACATATACGCAGTATTTT.